The sequence of this T cell receptor (beta chain) was determined in a study of blood T cell repertoires in COVID-19 (TCRdb year 2020). With regard to the full study: Samples covering the acute and convalescent phases of COVID-19 were provided by collaborators in the United States, Italy and Spain. The material from the prospective study consisted of cDNA or gDNA derived from T cells, B-cell-depleted T cells, or PBMCs. Sample metadata almost always included a de-identified subject ID, COVID-19 status, age in years and sex. Deeply sampled blood TCRbeta repertoires from subjects exposed to, actively infected with, or recovered from COVID-19 were included in the dataset. A freely available public database, intended as a resource for researchers studying the immune response to SARS-CoV-2, is where the repertoires were released. The samples were drawn from the first 160 participants of the ongoing ImmuneRACE study and from 1,254 subjects provided by 6 global collaborators. Where HLA class I and class II types were available, the types were taken from metadata supplied by the sample provider, not from assay-based typing. Broad study findings and their caveats: Clinical and demographic metadata were provided uncurated, with the amount varying by source and participant.

Relative to germline, V is 2 bases shorter and J is 3 bases shorter, with 7 bases between their ends. The CDR3 numbers 13 residues from cysteine through phenylalanine. This entry keeps only the CDR3 DNA: 39 bases, framed from base 1. The germline V gene gives CDR1 as WSHSY and CDR2 as SAAADI. About this clone: Its antigen is not yet known. Nothing much larger sits one base from this clone, and base qualities are not available.

Whole blood was collected in K2EDTA tubes by collaborating institutions according to the institutions' own protocols. For TCRbeta analysis, collaborator samples were shipped as frozen whole blood, as isolated PBMCs, or as DNA extracted from either sample type. TCRbeta CDR3 regions were amplified from genomic DNA using the immunoSEQ Assay, a bias-controlled multiplex PCR. The authors' pipeline ran thus. The number of nucleated cells in each sample was estimated by amplification of reference gene primers within the assay. To quantify the absolute abundance of each unique TCRbeta CDR3 rearrangement, sequence reads were collapsed and filtered. For each sample, productive Simpson clonality was calculated as the square root of Simpson's diversity index across productive rearrangements. The source is immuneACCESS, and TCRdb retained only in-frame sequences with V and J called. Part of the clones is not carried over; for the studies checked, unresolved V genes explain less than half of this, and the remainder is unexplained. V and J calls and clone size come straight from that table; D and trimming were deduced from the DNA. The table for this sample lists more than 25,000 clones; more than 80% of them were counted only once. Clones ranked in the top ten supply roughly 15% of the sample.

The sample taken for sequencing was peripheral blood. Recombination joined TRBV10-2 with TRBJ1-1; there is no confident call for the D gene. The source is an elderly man with acute or convalescent COVID-19. The CDR3 reads as follows: CASSEPDYTEAFF. The DNA is TGCGCCAGCAGTGAGCCGGACTACACTGAAGCTTTCTTT.